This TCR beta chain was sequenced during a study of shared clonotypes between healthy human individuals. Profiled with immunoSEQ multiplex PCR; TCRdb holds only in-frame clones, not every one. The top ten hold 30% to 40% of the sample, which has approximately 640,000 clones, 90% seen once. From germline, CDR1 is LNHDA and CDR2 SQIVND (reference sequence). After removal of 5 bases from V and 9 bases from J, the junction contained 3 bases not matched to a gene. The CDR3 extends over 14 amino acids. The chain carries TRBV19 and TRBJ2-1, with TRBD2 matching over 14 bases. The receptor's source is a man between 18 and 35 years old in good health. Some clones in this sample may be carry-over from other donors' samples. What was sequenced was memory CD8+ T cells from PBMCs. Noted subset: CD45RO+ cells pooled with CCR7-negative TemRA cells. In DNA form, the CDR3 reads TGTGCCAGTAGTGGACTAGCGGGAGGCCTTGAGCAGTTCTTC. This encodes CASSGLAGGLEQFF.